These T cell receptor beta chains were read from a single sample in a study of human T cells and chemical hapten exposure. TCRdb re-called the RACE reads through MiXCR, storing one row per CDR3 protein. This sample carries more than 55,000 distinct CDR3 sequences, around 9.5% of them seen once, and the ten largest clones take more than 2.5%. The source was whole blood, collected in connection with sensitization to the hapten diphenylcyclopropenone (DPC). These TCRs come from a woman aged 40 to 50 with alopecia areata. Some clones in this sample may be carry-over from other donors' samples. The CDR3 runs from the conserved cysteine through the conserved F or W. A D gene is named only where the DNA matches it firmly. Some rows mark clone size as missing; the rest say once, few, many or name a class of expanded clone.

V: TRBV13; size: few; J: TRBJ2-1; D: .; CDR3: CASSLGLVGNEQFF; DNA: TGTGCCAGCAGCTTAGGCCTGGTGGGGAATGAGCAGTTCTTC
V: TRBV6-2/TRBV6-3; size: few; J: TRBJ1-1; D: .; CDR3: CASRRGGDTEAFF; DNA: TGTGCCAGCAGACGCGGGGGTGATACTGAAGCTTTCTTT
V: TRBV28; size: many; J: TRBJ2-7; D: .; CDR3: CASSSAEQYF; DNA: TGTGCCAGCAGCTCTGCCGAGCAGTACTTC
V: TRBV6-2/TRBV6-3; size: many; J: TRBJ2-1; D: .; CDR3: CASSYVLETYNEQFF; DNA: TGTGCCAGCAGTTATGTCCTAGAGACATACAATGAGCAGTTCTTC
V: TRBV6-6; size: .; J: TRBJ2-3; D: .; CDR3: CASSYSASADTQYF; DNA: TGTGCCAGCAGTTACTCGGCTAGCGCAGATACGCAGTATTTT
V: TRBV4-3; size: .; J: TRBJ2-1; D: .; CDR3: CASSLYSGLNEQFF; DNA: TGCGCCAGCAGCCTCTATTCGGGCCTGAATGAGCAGTTCTTC
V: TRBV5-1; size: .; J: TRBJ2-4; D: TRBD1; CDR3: CASSSGTGLNRGIQYF; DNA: TGCGCCAGCAGCTCTGGGACAGGGTTAAATCGGGGCATTCAGTACTTC
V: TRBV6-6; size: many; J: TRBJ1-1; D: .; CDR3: CASSYGRGQGGAFF; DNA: TGTGCCAGCAGTTACGGCCGGGGACAAGGGGGAGCTTTCTTT
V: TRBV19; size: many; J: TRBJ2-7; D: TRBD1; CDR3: CASSTPGQGPSYEQYF; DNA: TGTGCCAGTAGTACCCCGGGACAGGGGCCCTCATACGAGCAGTACTTC
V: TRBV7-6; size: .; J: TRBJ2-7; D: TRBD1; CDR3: CAGSSGQGAYEQYF; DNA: TGTGCCGGCAGTTCGGGACAGGGGGCCTACGAGCAGTACTTC
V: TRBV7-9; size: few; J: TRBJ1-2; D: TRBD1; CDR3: CASSSLDRKGGYTF; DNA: TGTGCCAGCAGCTCGCTGGACAGGAAAGGAGGCTACACCTTC
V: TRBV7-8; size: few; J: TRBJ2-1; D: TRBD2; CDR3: CASILQAAGGSYNEQFF; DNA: TGTGCCAGCATCCTTCAAGCGGCGGGGGGCTCCTACAATGAGCAGTTCTTC